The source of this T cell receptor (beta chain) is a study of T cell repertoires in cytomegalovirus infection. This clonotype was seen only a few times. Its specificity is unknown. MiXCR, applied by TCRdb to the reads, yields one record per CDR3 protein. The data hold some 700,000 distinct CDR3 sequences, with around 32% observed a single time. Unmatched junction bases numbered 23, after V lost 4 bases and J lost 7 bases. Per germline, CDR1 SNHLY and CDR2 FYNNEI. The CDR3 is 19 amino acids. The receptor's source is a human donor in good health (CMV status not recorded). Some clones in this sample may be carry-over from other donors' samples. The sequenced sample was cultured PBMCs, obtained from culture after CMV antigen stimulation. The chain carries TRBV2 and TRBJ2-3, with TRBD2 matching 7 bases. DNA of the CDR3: TGTGCCAGCAGTGGGCCCCTAACGGATGGAGGCGGGAGTCTATATACGCAGTATTTT. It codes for CASSGPLTDGGGSLYTQYF.